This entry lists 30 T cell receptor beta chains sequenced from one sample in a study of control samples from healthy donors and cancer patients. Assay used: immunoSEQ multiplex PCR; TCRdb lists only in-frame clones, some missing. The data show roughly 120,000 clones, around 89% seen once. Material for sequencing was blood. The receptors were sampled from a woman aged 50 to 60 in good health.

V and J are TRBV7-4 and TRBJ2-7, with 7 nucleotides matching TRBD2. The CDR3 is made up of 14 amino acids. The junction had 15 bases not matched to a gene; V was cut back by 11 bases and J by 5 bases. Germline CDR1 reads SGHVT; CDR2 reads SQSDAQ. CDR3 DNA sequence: TGTGCCCTCCCCGCAGAGGGAGGGCGCAACGAGCAGTACGTC. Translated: CALPAEGGRNEQYV.

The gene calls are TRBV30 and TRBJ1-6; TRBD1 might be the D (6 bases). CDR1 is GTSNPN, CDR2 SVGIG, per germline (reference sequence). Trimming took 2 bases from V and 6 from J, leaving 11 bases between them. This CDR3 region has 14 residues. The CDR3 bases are TGTGCCTGGAGTTACAGGGTGGGTAATTCACCCCTCCACTTT. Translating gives CAWSYRVGNSPLHF.

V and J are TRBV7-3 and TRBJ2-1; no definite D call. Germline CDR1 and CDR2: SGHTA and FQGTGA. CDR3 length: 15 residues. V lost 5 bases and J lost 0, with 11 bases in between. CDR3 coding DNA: TGTGCCAGCAGCCCCGACCCAATCTCCTACAATGAGCAGTTCTTC. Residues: CASSPDPISYNEQFF.

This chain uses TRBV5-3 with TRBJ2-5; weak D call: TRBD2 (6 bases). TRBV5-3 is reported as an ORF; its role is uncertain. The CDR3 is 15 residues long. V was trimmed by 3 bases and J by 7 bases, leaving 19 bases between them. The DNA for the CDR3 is TGTGCCAGAAGCTACTCGGGGGTTCTCATGGGGACCCAGTACTTC. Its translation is CARSYSGVLMGTQYF.

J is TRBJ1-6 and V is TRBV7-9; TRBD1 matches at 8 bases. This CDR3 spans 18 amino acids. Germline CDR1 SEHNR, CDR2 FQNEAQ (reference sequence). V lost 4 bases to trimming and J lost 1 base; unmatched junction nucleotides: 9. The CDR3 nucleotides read TGTGCCAGCAGCTGGAGGCGGGACAGGCCTTCCTATAATTCACCCCTCCACTTT. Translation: CASSWRRDRPSYNSPLHF.

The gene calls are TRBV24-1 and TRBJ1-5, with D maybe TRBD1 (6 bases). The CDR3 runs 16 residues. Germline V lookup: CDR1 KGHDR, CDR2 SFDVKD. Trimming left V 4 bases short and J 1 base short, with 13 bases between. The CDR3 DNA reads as TGTGCCACCAGTGACGGGGGAAGGGGGAGCAATCAGCCCCAGCATTTT. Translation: CATSDGGRGSNQPQHF.

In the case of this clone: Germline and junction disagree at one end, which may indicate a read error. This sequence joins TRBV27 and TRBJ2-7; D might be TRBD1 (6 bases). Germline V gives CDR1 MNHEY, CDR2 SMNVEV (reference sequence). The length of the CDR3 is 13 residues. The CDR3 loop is CASSLWVGAEQYF. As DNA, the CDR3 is TGTGCCAGCAGCTTATGGGTGGGGGCCGAGCAGTACTTC.

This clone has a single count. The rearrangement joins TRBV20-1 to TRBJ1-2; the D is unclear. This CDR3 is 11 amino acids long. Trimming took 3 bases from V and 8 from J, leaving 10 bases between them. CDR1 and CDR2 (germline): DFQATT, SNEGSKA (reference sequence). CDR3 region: CSASPVWGYTF. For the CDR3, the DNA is TGCAGTGCTAGTCCAGTTTGGGGCTACACCTTC.

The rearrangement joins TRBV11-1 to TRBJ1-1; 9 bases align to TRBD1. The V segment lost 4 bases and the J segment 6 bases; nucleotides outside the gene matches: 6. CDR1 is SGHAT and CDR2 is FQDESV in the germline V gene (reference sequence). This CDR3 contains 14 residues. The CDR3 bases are TGTGCCAGCAGCTGGGGACAGGGACGAGCTGAAGCTTTCTTT. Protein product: CASSWGQGRAEAFF.

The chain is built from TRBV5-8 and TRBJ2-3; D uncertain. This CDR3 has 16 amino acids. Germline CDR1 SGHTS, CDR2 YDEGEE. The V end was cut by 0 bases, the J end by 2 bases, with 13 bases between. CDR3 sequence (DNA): TGTGCCAGCAGCTTGGCCCCCCAGATCCCCACAGATACGCAGTATTTT. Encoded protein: CASSLAPQIPTDTQYF.

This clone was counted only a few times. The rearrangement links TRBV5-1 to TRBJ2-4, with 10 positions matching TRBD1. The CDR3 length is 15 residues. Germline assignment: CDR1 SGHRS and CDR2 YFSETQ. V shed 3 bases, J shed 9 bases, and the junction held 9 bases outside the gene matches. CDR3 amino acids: CASSSPGQGMSIQYF. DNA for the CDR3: TGCGCCAGCAGCTCGCCGGGACAGGGGATGAGCATTCAGTACTTC.

Here the CDR3 reads CASSYTGDYGYTF. CDR3 coding DNA: TGTGCCAGCAGTTACACAGGGGACTATGGCTACACCTTC. The chain uses TRBV6-5 and TRBJ1-2; TRBD1 matches at 7 bases. V gave up 2 bases and J gave up 3 bases; unmatched junction bases: 0. Germline V gene data show CDR1 as MNHEY and CDR2 as SVGAGI. This CDR3 has 13 amino acids.

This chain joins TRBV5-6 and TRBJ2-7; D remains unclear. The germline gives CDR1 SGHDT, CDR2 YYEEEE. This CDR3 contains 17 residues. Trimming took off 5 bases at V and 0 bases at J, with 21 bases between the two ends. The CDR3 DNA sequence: TGTGCCAGCAGTACCAACGTCCTCGACGGAAACTCCTACGAGCAGTACTTC. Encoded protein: CASSTNVLDGNSYEQYF.

In DNA form, the CDR3 reads TGTGCCAGTTCACTGGGGCTCTATAATTCACCCCTCCACTTT. This encodes CASSLGLYNSPLHF. The chain links TRBV7-3 to TRBJ1-6, with D tentatively TRBD1 (5 bases). Per germline, CDR1 SGHTA and CDR2 FQGTGA. CDR3 size: 14 residues. The ends were cut back, 9 bases at V and 3 bases at J, with 12 bases in the middle.

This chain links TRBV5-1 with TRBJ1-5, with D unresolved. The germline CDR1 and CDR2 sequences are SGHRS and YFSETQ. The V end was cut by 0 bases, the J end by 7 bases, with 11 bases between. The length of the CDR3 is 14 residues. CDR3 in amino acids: CASSLETFGQPQHF. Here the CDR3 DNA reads TGCGCCAGCAGCTTGGAGACTTTCGGGCAGCCCCAGCATTTT.

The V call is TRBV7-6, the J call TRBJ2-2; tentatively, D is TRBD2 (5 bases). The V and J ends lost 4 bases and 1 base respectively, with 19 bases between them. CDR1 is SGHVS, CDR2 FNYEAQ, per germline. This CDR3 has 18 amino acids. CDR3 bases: TGTGCCAGCAGCTCTATGGCCGCCAGCGGTCTGAACACCGGGGAGCTGTTTTTT. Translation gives CASSSMAASGLNTGELFF.

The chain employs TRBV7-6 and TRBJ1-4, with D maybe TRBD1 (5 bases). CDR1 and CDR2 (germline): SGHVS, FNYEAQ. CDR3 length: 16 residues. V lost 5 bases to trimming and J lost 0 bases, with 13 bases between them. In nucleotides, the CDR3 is TGTGCCAGCAGCCTCGGGACGATTGCAACTAATGAAAAACTGTTTTTT. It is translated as CASSLGTIATNEKLFF.

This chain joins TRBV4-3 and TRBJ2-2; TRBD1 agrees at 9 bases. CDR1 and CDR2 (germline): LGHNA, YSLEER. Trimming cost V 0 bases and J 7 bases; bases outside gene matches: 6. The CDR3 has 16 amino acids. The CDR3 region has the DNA TGCGCCAGCAGCCAAGACCGGGACAGGGTTGTCGGGGAGCTGTTTTTT. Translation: CASSQDRDRVVGELFF.

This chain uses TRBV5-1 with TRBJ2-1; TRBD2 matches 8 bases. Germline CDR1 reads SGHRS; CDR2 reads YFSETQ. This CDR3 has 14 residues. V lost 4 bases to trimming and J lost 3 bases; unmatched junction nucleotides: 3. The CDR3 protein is CASSGSGSYNEQFF. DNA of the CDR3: TGCGCCAGCAGCGGAAGCGGGAGCTACAATGAGCAGTTCTTC. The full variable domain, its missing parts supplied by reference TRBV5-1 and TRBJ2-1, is KAGVTQTPRYLIKTRGQQVTLSCSPISGHRSVSWYQQTPGQGLQFLFEYFSETQRNKGNFPGRFSGRQFSNSRSEMNVSTLELGDSALYLCASSGSGSYNEQFFGPGTRLTVL.

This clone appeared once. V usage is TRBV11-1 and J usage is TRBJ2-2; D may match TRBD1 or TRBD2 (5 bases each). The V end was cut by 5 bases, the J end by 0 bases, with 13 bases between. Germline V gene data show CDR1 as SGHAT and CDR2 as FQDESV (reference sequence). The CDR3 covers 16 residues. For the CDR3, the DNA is TGTGCCAGCAGCGAAACCGGGACGTCGAACACCGGGGAGCTGTTTTTT. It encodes CASSETGTSNTGELFF.

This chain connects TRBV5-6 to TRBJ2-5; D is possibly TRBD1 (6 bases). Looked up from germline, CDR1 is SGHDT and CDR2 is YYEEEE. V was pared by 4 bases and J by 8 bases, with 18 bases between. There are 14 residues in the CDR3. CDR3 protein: CASSPGTSKNTQYF. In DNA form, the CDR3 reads TGTGCCAGCAGCCCCGGGACATCTAAGAATACCCAGTACTTC.

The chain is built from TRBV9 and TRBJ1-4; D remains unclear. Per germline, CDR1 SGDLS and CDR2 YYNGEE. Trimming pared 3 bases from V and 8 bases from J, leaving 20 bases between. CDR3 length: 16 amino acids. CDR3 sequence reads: CASSAGRVAVEEKLFF. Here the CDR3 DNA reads TGTGCCAGCAGCGCCGGGAGGGTGGCGGTTGAGGAAAAACTGTTTTTT.

CDR3 coding DNA: TGTGCCATCAGTGAGCTCCCAGGCCTGAACACTGAAGCTTTCTTT. This sequence encodes CAISELPGLNTEAFF. The chain has TRBV10-3 and TRBJ1-1; D is undetermined. Trimming took off 2 bases at V and 0 bases at J, with 10 bases between the two ends. The CDR3 is 15 amino acids. Germline CDR1 reads ENHRY; CDR2 reads SYGVKD.

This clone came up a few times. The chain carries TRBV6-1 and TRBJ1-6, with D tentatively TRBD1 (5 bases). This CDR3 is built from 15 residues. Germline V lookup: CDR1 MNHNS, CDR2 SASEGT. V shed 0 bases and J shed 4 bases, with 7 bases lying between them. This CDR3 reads CASSEAGGYNSPLHF. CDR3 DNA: TGTGCCAGCAGTGAAGCCGGGGGTTATAATTCACCCCTCCACTTT.

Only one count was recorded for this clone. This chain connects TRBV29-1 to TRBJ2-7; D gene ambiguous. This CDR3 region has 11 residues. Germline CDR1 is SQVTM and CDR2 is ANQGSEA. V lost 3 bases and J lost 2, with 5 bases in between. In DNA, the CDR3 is TGCAGCGTTGATGGCACCTACGAGCAGTACTTC. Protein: CSVDGTYEQYF.

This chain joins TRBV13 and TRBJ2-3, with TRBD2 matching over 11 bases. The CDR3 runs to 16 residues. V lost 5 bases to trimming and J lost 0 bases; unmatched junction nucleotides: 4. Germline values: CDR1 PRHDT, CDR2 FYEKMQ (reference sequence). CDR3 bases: TGTGCCAGCAGCCCGACTAGCGGGGCTAGCACAGATACGCAGTATTTT. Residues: CASSPTSGASTDTQYF.

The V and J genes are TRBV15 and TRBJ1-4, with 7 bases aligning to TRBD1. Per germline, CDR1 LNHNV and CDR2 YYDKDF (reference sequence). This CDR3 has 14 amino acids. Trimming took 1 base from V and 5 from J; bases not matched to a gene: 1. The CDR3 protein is CATSRARGNEKLFF. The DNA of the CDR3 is TGTGCCACCAGCAGAGCCAGGGGGAATGAAAAACTGTTTTTT. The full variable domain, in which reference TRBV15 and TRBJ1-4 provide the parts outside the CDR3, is DAMVIQNPRYQVTQFGKPVTLSCSQTLNHNVMYWYQQKSSQAPKLLFHYYDKDFNNEADTPDNFQSRRPNTSFCFLDIRSPGLGDTAMYLCATSRARGNEKLFFGSGTQLSVL.

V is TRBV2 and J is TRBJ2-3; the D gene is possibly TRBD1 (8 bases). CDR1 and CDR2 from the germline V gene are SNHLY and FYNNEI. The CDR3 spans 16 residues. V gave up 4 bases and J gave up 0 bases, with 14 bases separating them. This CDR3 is CASSVQGGTSTDTQYF. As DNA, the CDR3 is TGTGCCAGCAGTGTACAGGGGGGGACTAGCACAGATACGCAGTATTTT.

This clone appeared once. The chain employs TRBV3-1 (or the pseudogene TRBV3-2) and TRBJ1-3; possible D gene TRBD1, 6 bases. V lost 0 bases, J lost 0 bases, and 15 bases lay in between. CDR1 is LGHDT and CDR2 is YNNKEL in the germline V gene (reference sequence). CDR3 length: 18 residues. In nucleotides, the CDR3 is TGTGCCAGCAGCCAAGATGTGCTCCAGGGGAGCTCTGGAAACACCATATATTTT. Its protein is CASSQDVLQGSSGNTIYF.

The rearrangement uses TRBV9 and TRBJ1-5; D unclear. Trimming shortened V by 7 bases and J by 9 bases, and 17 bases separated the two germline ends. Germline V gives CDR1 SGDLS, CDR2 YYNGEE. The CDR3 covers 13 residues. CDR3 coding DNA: TGTGCCAGCTCCAAGGAGGGTTGGGTGCCCCAGCATTTT. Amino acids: CASSKEGWVPQHF.